The entry that follows covers one TCR beta chain sequence. Its antigen is as yet unknown. Time point specified: recipient sample about 28 days before transplant, after cytoreduction. The data were obtained in a study of T cell clonotyping in hematopoietic cell transplantation. The overall study: Pretransplant recipient samples were taken after cytoreduction. General observations from the study: Pathologically expanded recipient clonotypes increased progressively from day 30 to day 180 as diversity fell.

Germline values: CDR1 LNHDA, CDR2 SQIVND (reference sequence). The CDR3 covers 13 residues. The V and J ends lost 7 bases and 2 bases, in that order; junction bases with no gene match: 3. Sequencing used immunoSEQ multiplex PCR; TCRdb keeps in-frame clones, though not all of them. The repertoire holds fewer than 100,000 clones, with almost 97% as singletons. The material sequenced was peripheral blood mononuclear cells, taken before stem cell transplant. The V call is TRBV19, the J call TRBJ2-7; TRBD2 matches at 9 bases. The TCR sequence derives from a woman in her 50s with acute myeloid leukemia. Some clones in this sample may be carry-over from other donors' samples. The CDR3 loop is CASTSGTPYEQYF. The CDR3 DNA follows: TGTGCCAGTACTAGCGGGACACCCTACGAGCAGTACTTC.